A single sample gave rise to the 14 T cell receptor beta chains below, sequenced in a study of blood T cell repertoires in COVID-19. Libraries were prepared by immunoSEQ multiplex PCR; TCRdb keeps only in-frame clonotypes and omits some of them. The sample lists about 230,000 clones, approximately 88% seen once, with approximately 3.7% in the top ten. Sequenced input: PBMCs or T cells enriched from blood (not recorded which). These receptors were obtained from a woman aged 25 to 45 who had been exposed to COVID-19.

The rearrangement links TRBV11-2 to TRBJ1-1; D uncertain. The CDR3 is made up of 14 amino acids. Germline CDR1 reads SGHAT; CDR2 reads FQNNGV. Trimming pared 2 bases from V and 1 base from J, leaving 8 bases between. The DNA of the CDR3 is TGTGCCAGCAGCTTATCGTACAGGAACACTGAAGCTTTCTTT. Translation: CASSLSYRNTEAFF.

This chain joins TRBV7-8 and TRBJ2-2; the match to TRBD2 covers 8 bases. The ends lost 3 bases at V and 3 bases at J; junction bases unmatched: 12. Germline values: CDR1 SGHVS, CDR2 FQNEAQ. The CDR3 sequence is 18 residues long. CDR3 nucleotides: TGTGCCAGCAGCTTCGGCTTCGGGAGGGTCGGGGACACCGGGGAGCTGTTTTTT. Its translation: CASSFGFGRVGDTGELFF.

This sequence joins TRBV19 and TRBJ1-1; D is perhaps TRBD1 (5 bases). The V end was cut by 6 bases, the J end by 5 bases, with 16 bases between. Germline loops: CDR1 LNHDA, CDR2 SQIVND (reference sequence). The CDR3 has 14 amino acids. CDR3 coding DNA: TGTGCCAGTAGAAAATGGGGCGAATCAACTGAAGCTTTCTTT. Translated, it gives CASRKWGESTEAFF.

The chain links TRBV7-2 to TRBJ1-1, with 7 bases matching TRBD1. The CDR3 sequence is 14 residues long. Germline trimming cut 2 bases from V and 6 bases from J; bases unmatched to any gene: 6. Germline CDR1 SGHTA, CDR2 FQGNSA. The CDR3 DNA is TGTGCCAGCAGCTTAAAAGGGGGCAAGGCTGAAGCTTTCTTT. This translates into CASSLKGGKAEAFF. The full variable domain, with the rest looked up from reference TRBV7-2 and TRBJ1-1, is GAGVSQSPSNKVTEKGKDVELRCDPISGHTALYWYRQSLGQGLEFLIYFQGNSAPDKSGLPSDRFSAERTGGSVSTLTIQRTQQEDSAVYLCASSLKGGKAEAFFGQGTRLTVV.

The rearrangement joins TRBV7-9 to TRBJ1-1, with no clear D. V lost 1 base, J lost 1 base, and 10 bases lay in between. The CDR3 totals 15 residues. Germline CDR1 reads SEHNR; CDR2 reads FQNEAQ (reference sequence). The CDR3 sequence is CASSLETQPNTEAFF. The CDR3 DNA reads TGTGCCAGCAGCTTAGAAACACAGCCGAACACTGAAGCTTTCTTT.

The chain is built from TRBV2 and TRBJ1-1; D is undetermined. The V and J ends lost 6 bases and 3 bases respectively, with 5 bases between them. The CDR3 is 11 residues long. Germline V gene data show CDR1 as SNHLY and CDR2 as FYNNEI. CDR3 sequence (DNA): TGTGCCAGCAGCTATTACACTGAAGCTTTCTTT. This sequence encodes CASSYYTEAFF.

Turning to this clone: The same CDR3 arises from other DNA sequences in this sample as well. V and J are TRBV29-1 and TRBJ2-1, with 11 bases matching TRBD2. The CDR3 is made up of 15 amino acids. The V segment lost 2 bases and the J segment 0 bases; nucleotides outside the gene matches: 0. Germline V lookup: CDR1 SQVTM, CDR2 ANQGSEA. The CDR3 DNA reads TGCAGCGTTGAAACTAGCGGGAGCTCCTACAATGAGCAGTTCTTC. Its translation is CSVETSGSSYNEQFF.

This rearrangement joins TRBV4-1 to TRBJ2-2; 7 bases fit TRBD1. V dropped 4 bases and J dropped 1; count of bases not matched to a gene: 3. The CDR3 consists of 15 residues. Germline CDR1 MGHRA, CDR2 YSYEKL. The CDR3 nucleotides read TGCGCCAGCAGCCCTGACAGGGTGAACACCGGGGAGCTGTTTTTT. Translating gives CASSPDRVNTGELFF.

The chain links TRBV7-9 to TRBJ1-3, with 8 bases matching TRBD1. Losses at the gene ends were 9 bases for V and 2 bases for J; bases not matched to a gene: 9. Germline V CDR1 and CDR2: SEHNR, FQNEAQ (reference sequence). The CDR3 has 15 residues. In DNA, the CDR3 is TGTGCCAGTACCACAGGGGGTTTCACTGGAAACACCATATATTTT. Translated, it gives CASTTGGFTGNTIYF.

The sample holds one count of this clone. The rearrangement uses TRBV6-5 and TRBJ2-7; possibly TRBD1 for D (6 bases). This CDR3 contains 13 residues. Trimming cost V 5 bases and J 7 bases, with 15 bases left between them. The germline gives CDR1 MNHEY, CDR2 SVGAGI. The CDR3 is CASSKDRRMEQYF. The CDR3 bases are TGTGCCAGCAGTAAGGACAGACGGATGGAGCAGTACTTC.

This chain connects TRBV11-2 to TRBJ2-7, with D possibly TRBD2 on 5 matching bases. The CDR3 runs 14 residues. Deletions cut 0 bases from V and 7 bases from J, with 13 bases between. CDR1 is SGHAT and CDR2 is FQNNGV in the germline V gene. CDR3 region: CASSLDGLAWEQYF. DNA for the CDR3: TGTGCCAGCAGCTTAGATGGGCTAGCTTGGGAGCAGTACTTC.

The chain employs TRBV4-2 and TRBJ1-1; D gene unclear. V gave up 0 bases and J gave up 2 bases, with 7 bases separating them. Germline CDR1 is LGHNA and CDR2 is YNFKEQ. The CDR3 has 14 residues. CDR3 DNA: TGTGCCAGCAGCCAAGAGACACCAAACACTGAAGCTTTCTTT. Translating it yields CASSQETPNTEAFF.

This chain links TRBV21-1 with TRBJ1-5; TRBD1, the table's D call, was not compared with the DNA. TRBV21-1 counts as a pseudogene. This CDR3 is 14 amino acids long. The CDR3 loop is CASSNGTRNQPQHF. For the CDR3, the DNA is TGTGCCAGCAGCAACGGGACAAGGAATCAGCCCCAGCATTTT.

The J gene is TRBJ1-2, the V gene TRBV14; D possibly corresponds to TRBD1 (5 bases). The V end was cut by 0 bases, the J end by 0 bases, with 8 bases between. This CDR3 is 15 amino acids long. The germline CDR1 and CDR2 sequences are SGHDN and FVKESK. CDR3: CASSQDRGTNYGYTF. In DNA form, the CDR3 reads TGTGCCAGCAGCCAAGATCGGGGGACTAACTATGGCTACACCTTC.